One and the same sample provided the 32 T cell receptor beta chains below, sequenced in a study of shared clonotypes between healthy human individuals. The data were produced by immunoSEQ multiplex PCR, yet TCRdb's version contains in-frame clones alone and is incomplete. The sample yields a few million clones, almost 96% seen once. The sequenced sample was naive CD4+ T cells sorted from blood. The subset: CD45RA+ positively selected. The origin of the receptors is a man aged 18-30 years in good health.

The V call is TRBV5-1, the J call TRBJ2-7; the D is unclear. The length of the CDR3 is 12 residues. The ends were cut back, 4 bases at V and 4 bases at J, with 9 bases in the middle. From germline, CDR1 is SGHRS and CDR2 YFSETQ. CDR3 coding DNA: TGCGCCAGCAGCATCCCCCCTTACGAGCAGTACTTC. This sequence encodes CASSIPPYEQYF.

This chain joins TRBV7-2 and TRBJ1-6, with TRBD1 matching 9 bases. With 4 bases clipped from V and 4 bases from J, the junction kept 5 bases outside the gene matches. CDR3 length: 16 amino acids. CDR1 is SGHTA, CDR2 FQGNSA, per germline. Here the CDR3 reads CASSSGTGWYNSPLHF. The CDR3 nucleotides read TGTGCCAGCAGCTCGGGGACAGGGTGGTATAATTCACCCCTCCACTTT.

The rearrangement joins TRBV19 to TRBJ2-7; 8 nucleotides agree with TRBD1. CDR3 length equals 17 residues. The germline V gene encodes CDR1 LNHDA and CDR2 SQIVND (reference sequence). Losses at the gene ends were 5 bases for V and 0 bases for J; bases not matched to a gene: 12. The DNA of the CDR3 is TGTGCCAGTAGTTTGGTGTTCGGACAGGGCAGCTCCTACGAGCAGTACTTC. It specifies CASSLVFGQGSSYEQYF.

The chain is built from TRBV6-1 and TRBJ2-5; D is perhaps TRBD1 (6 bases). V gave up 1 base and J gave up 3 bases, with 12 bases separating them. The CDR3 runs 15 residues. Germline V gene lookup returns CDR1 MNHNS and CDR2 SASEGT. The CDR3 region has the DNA TGTGCCAGCAGTGAAGGCGACAGGATTAAAGAGACCCAGTACTTC. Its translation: CASSEGDRIKETQYF.

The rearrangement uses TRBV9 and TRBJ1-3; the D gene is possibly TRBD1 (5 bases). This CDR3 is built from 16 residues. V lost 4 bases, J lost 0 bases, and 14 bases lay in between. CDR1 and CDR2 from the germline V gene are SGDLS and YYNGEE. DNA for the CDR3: TGTGCCAGCAGCTCCAACCCTACAGGCTCTGGAAACACCATATATTTT. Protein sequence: CASSSNPTGSGNTIYF.

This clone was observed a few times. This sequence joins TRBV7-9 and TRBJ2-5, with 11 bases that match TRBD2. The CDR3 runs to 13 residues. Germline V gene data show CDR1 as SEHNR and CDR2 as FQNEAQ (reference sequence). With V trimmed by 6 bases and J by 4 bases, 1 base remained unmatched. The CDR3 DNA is TGTGCCAGCAGACTAGCGGGAGCAGAGACCCAGTACTTC. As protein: CASRLAGAETQYF.

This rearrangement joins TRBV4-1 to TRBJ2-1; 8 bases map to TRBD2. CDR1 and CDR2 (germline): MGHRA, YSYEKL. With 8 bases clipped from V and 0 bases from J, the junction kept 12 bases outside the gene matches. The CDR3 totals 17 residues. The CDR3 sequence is CASRRIGGGPSYNEQFF. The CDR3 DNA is TGCGCCAGCCGCCGTATAGGCGGGGGGCCCTCCTACAATGAGCAGTTCTTC.

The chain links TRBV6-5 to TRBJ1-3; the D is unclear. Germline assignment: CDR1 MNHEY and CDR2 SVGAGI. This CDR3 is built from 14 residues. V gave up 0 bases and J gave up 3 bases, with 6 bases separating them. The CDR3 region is CASSYSSHGNTIYF. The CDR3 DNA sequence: TGTGCCAGCAGTTACTCGAGCCATGGAAACACCATATATTTT.

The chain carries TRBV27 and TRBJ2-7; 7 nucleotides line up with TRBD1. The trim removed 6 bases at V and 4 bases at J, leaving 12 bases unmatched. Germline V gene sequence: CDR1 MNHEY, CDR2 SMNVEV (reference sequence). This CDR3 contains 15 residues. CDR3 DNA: TGTGCCAGCAGAACTAGGGACAGACCTCTTTACGAGCAGTACTTC. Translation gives CASRTRDRPLYEQYF.

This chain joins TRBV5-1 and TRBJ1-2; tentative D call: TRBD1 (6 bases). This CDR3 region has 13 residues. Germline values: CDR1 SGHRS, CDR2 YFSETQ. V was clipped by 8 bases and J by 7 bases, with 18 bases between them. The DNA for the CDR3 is TGCGCCAGGCCCCGGGACACCCTCTTTGGCTACACCTTC. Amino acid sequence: CARPRDTLFGYTF.

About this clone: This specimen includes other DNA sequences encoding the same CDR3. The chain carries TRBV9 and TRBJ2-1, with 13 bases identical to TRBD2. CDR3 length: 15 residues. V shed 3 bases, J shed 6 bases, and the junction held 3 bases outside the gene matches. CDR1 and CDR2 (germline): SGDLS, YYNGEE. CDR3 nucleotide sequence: TGTGCCAGCAGCGCGAGACTAGCGGGAGGCAATGAGCAGTTCTTC. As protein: CASSARLAGGNEQFF.

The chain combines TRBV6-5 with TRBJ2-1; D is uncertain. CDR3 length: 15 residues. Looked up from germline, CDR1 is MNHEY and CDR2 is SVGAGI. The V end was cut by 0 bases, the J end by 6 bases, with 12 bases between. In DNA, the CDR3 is TGTGCCAGCAGTTACTCCCGCGGTCCCCCCAATGAGCAGTTCTTC. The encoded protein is CASSYSRGPPNEQFF.

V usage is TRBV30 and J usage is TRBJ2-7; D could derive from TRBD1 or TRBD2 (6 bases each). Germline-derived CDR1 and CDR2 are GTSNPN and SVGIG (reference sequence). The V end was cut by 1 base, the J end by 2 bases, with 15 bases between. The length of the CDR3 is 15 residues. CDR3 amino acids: CAWSDGQGGPYEQYF. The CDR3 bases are TGTGCCTGGAGTGACGGCCAAGGGGGGCCCTACGAGCAGTACTTC. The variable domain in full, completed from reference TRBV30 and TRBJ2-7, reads SQTIHQWPATLVQPVGSPLSLECTVEGTSNPNLYWYRQAAGRGLQLLFYSVGIGQISSEVPQNLSASRPQDRQFILSSKKLLLSDSGFYLCAWSDGQGGPYEQYFGPGTRLTVT.

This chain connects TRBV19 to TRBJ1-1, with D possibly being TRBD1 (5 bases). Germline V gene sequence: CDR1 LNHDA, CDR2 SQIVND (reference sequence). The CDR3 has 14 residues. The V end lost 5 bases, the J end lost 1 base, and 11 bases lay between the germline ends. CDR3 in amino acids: CASSPGPRNTEAFF. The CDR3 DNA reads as TGTGCCAGTAGTCCAGGGCCGCGGAACACTGAAGCTTTCTTT.

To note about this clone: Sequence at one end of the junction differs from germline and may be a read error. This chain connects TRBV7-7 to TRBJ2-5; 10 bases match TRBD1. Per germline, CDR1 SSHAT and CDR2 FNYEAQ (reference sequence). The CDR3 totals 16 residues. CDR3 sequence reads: CASSALTGGGGETQYF. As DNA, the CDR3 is TGTGCTAGCAGCGCACTGACAGGGGGCGGGGGAGAGACCCAGTACTTC.

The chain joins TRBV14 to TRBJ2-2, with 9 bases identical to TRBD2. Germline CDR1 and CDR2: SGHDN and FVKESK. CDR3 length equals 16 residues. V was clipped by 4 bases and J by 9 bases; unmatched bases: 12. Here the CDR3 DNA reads TGTGCCAGCAGCCCCGTGGCTAGCGGGAAGTCCAGGGAGCTGTTTTTT. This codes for CASSPVASGKSRELFF.

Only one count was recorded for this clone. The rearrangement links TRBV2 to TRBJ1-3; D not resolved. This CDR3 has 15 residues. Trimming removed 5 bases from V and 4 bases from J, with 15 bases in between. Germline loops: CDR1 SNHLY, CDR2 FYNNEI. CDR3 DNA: TGTGCCAGCAGTTATACTCGGGGTTCGGGAAACACCATATATTTT. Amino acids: CASSYTRGSGNTIYF.

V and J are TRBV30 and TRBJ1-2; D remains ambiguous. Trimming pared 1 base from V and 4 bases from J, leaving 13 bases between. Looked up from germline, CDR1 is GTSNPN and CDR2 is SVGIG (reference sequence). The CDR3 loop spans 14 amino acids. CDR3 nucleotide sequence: TGTGCCTGGAGTGAAAGTGGGAGAAGCTATGGCTACACCTTC. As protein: CAWSESGRSYGYTF.

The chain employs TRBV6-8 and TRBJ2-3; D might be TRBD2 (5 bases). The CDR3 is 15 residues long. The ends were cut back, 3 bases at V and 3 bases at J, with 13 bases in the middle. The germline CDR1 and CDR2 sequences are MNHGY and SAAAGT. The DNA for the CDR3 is TGTGCCAGCAGTTATCCCGGCCTAGCTACAGATACGCAGTATTTT. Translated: CASSYPGLATDTQYF.

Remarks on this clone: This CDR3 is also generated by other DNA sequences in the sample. Here the CDR3 reads CASSFRGSSYNEQFF. The DNA for the CDR3 is TGTGCCAGCAGCTTCCGGGGGTCCTCCTACAATGAGCAGTTCTTC. This sequence joins TRBV5-6 and TRBJ2-1, with D possibly being TRBD2 (6 bases). This CDR3 is 15 amino acids long. CDR1 SGHDT and CDR2 YYEEEE come from the germline V gene. Between the trimmed V and J ends, which lost 2 bases and 0 bases, there was a span of 9 bases.

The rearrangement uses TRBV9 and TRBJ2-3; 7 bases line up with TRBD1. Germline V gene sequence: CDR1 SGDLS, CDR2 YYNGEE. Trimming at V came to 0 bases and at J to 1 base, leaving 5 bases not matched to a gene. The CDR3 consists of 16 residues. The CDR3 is CASSVVGGKGTDTQYF. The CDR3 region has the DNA TGTGCCAGCAGCGTAGTAGGGGGCAAAGGCACAGATACGCAGTATTTT.

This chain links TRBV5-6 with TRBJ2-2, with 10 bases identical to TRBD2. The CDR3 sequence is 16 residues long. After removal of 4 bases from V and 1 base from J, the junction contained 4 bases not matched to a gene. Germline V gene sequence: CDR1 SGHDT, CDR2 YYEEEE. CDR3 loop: CASSPGLAKNTGELFF. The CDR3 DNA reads TGTGCCAGCAGCCCGGGACTAGCGAAGAACACCGGGGAGCTGTTTTTT. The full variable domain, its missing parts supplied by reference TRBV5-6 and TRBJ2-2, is DAGVTQSPTHLIKTRGQQVTLRCSPKSGHDTVSWYQQALGQGPQFIFQYYEEEERQRGNFPDRFSGHQFPNYSSELNVNALLLGDSALYLCASSPGLAKNTGELFFGEGSRLTVL.

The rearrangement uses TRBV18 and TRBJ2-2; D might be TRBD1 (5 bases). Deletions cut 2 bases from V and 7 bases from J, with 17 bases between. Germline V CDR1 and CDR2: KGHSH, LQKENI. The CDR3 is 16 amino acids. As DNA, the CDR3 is TGTGCCAGCTCACCATTGCAGCAGGGCTTCGGCGGGGAGCTGTTTTTT. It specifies CASSPLQQGFGGELFF. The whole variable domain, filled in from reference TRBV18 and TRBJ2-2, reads NAGVMQNPRHLVRRRGQEARLRCSPMKGHSHVYWYRQLPEEGLKFMVYLQKENIIDESGMPKERFSAEFPKEGPSILRIQQVVRGDSAAYFCASSPLQQGFGGELFFGEGSRLTVL.

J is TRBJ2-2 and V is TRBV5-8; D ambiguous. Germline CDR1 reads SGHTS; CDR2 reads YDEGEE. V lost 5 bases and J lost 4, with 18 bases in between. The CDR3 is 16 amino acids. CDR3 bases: TGTGCCAGCAGACGGCCCAGACAATTAGGCACCGGGGAGCTGTTTTTT. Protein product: CASRRPRQLGTGELFF.

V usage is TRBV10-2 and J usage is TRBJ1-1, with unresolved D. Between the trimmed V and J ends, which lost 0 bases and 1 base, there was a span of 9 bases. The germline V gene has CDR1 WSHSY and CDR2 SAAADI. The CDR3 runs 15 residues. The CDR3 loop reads CASSESVGRNTEAFF. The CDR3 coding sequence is TGCGCCAGCAGTGAGTCAGTAGGGAGGAACACTGAAGCTTTCTTT.

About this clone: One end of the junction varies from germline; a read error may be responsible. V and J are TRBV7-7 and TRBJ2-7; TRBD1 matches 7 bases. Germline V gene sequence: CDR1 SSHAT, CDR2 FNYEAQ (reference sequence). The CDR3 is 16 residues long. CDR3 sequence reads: CASSQQQGSHRCEQYF. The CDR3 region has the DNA TGTGCTAGCAGCCAGCAACAGGGGTCTCATCGGTGCGAGCAGTACTTC.

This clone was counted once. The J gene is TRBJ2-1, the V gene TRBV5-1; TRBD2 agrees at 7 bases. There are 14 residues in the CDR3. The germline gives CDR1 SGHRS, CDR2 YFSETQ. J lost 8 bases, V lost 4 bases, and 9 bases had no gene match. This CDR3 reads CASSPSGREDEQFF. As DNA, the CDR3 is TGCGCCAGCAGCCCTTCGGGGAGGGAAGATGAGCAGTTCTTC.

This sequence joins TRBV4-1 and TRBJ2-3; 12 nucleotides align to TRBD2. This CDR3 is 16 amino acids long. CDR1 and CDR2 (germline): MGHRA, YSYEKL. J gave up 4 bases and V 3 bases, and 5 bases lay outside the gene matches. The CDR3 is CASSHPSGGAADTQYF. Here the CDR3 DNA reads TGCGCCAGCAGCCACCCTAGCGGGGGGGCTGCAGATACGCAGTATTTT.

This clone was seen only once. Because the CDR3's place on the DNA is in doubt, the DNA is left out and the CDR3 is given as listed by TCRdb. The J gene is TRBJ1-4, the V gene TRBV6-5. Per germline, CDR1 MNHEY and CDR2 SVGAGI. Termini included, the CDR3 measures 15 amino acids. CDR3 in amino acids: CASSFGPGLNEKLFF.

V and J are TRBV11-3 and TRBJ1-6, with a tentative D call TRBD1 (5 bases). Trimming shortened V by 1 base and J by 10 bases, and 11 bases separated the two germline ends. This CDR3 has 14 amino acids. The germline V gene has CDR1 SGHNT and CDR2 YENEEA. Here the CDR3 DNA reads TGTGCCAGCAGCTTAGGCAGGGCTGGATCACCCCTCCACTTT. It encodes CASSLGRAGSPLHF. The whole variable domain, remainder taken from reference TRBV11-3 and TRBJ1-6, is EAGVVQSPRYKIIEKKQPVAFWCNPISGHNTLYWYLQNLGQGPELLIRYENEEAVDDSQLPKDRFSAERLKGVDSTLKIQPAELGDSAVYLCASSLGRAGSPLHFGNGTRLTVT.

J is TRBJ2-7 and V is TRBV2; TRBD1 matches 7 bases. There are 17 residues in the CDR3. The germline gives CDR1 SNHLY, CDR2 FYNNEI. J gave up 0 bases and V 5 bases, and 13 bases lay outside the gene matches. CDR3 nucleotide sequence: TGTGCCAGCAGTCCTACTAGTACAGGGGTAACCTCCTACGAGCAGTACTTC. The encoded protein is CASSPTSTGVTSYEQYF.

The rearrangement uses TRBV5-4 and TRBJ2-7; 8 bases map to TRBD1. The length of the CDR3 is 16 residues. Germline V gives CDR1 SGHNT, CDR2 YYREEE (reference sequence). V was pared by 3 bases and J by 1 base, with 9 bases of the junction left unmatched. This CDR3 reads CASSSKTGQGSYEQYF. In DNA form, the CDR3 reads TGTGCCAGCAGCTCTAAGACAGGACAGGGTTCCTACGAGCAGTACTTC. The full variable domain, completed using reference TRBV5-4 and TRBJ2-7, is ETGVTQSPTHLIKTRGQQVTLRCSSQSGHNTVSWYQQALGQGPQFIFQYYREEENGRGNFPPRFSGLQFPNYSSELNVNALELDDSALYLCASSSKTGQGSYEQYFGPGTRLTVT.